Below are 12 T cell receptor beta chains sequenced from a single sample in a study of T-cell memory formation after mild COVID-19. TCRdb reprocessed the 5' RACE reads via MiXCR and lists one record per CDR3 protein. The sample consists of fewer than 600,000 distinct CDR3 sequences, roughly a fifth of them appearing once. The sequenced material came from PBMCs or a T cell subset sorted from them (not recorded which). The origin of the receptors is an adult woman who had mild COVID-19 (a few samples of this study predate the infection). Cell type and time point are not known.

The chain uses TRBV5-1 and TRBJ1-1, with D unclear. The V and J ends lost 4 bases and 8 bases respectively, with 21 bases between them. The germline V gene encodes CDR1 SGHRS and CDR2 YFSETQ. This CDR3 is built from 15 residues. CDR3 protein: CASSPADGETPEAFF. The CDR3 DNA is TGCGCCAGCAGCCCTGCGGATGGGGAAACGCCCGAAGCTTTCTTT.

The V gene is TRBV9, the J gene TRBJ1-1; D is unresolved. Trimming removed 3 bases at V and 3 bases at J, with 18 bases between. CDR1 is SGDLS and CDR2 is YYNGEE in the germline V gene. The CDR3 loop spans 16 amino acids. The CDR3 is CASSAGAEPFYTEAFF. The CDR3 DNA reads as TGTGCCAGCAGCGCCGGAGCGGAACCCTTTTACACTGAAGCTTTCTTT.

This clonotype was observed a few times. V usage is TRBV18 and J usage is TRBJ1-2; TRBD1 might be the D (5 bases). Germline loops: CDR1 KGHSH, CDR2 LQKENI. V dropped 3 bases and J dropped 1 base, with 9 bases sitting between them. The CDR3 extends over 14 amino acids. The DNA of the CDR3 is TGTGCCAGCTCACCTGGGACGGATAACTATGGCTACACCTTC. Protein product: CASSPGTDNYGYTF.

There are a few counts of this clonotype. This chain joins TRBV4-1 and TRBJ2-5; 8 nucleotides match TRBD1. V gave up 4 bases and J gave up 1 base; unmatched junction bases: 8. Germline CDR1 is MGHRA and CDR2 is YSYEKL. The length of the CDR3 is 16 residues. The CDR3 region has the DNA TGCGCCAGCAGCCTAAACCGGGACAGGCCCCAAGAGACCCAGTACTTC. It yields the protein CASSLNRDRPQETQYF.

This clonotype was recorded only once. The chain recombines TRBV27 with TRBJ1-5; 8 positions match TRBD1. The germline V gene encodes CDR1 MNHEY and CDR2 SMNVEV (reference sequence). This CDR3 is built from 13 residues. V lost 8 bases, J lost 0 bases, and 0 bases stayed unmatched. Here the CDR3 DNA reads TGTGCCAGCGGGACAGGTAGCAATCAGCCCCAGCATTTT. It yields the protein CASGTGSNQPQHF.

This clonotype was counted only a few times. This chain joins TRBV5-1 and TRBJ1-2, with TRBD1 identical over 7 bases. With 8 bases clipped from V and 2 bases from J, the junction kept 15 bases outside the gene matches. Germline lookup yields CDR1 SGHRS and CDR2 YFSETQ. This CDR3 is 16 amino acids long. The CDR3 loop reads CARERDSTTMNYGYTF. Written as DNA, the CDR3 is TGCGCCAGGGAAAGGGACAGCACCACTATGAACTATGGCTACACCTTC. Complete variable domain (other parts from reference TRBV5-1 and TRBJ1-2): KAGVTQTPRYLIKTRGQQVTLSCSPISGHRSVSWYQQTPGQGLQFLFEYFSETQRNKGNFPGRFSGRQFSNSRSEMNVSTLELGDSALYLCARERDSTTMNYGYTFGSGTRLTVV.

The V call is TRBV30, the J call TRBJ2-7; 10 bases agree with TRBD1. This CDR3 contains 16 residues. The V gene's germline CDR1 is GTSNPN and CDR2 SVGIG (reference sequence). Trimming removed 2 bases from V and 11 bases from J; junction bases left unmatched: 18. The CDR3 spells CAWSIGGEDRGRSEYF. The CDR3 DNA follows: TGTGCCTGGAGTATAGGCGGGGAAGACAGGGGGCGATCGGAGTACTTC.

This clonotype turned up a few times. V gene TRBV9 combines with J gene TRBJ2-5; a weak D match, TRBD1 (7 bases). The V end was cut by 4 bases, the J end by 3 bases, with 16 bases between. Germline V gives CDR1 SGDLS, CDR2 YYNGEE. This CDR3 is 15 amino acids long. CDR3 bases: TGTGCCAGCAGCTCAAGCCGGGGGACAGAAGAGACCCAGTACTTC. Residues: CASSSSRGTEETQYF.

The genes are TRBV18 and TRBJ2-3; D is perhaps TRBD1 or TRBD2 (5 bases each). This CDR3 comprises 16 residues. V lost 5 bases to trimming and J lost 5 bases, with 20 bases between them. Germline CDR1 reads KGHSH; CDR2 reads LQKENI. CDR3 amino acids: CASSVGTPATGDTQYF. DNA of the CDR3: TGTGCCAGCTCAGTCGGGACCCCTGCGACGGGAGATACGCAGTATTTT.

The CDR3 here is CASSPLTEGSPLHF. Written as DNA, the CDR3 is TGTGCCAGCTCACCCCTGACAGAGGGCTCACCCCTCCACTTT. V is TRBV18 and J is TRBJ1-6; a weak D match, TRBD1 (5 bases). The CDR3 consists of 14 residues. V lost 3 bases, J lost 10 bases, and 13 bases lay in between. Germline V CDR1 and CDR2: KGHSH, LQKENI.

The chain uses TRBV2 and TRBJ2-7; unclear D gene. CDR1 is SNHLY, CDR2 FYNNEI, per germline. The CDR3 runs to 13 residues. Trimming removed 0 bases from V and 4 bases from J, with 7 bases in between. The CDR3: CASSEAWDYEQYF. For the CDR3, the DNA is TGTGCCAGCAGTGAAGCGTGGGATTACGAGCAGTACTTC.

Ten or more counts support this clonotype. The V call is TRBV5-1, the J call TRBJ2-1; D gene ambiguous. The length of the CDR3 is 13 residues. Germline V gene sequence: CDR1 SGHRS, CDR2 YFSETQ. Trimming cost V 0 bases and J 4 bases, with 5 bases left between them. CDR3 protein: CASSLVAYNEQFF. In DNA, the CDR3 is TGCGCCAGCAGCTTGGTAGCATACAATGAGCAGTTCTTC.